One TCR beta chain is described in this entry. The target antigen is unknown. These data belong to a study of sequential checkpoint blockade in melanoma. The wider study: TCRβ was sequenced from DNA of 90 or so pretreatment tumors. Study-wide results and caveats: Patients with week-13 increases in T-cell fraction and clonality benefited about 30 times more often.

Produced via immunoSEQ multiplex PCR; TCRdb's table is partial and in-frame only. In the table there are around 2,600 clones, 25% to 30% of which are singletons. V gave up 7 bases and J gave up 0 bases, with 13 bases separating them. The CDR3 is made up of 14 amino acids. The germline CDR1 and CDR2 sequences are MNHGY and SAAAGT. Treatment described: randomized to nivolumab then ipilimumab (arm A) or the reverse (arm B). The TCR was taken from a human donor with melanoma. This chain joins TRBV6-8 and TRBJ2-7; a weak D match, TRBD2 (7 bases). Sequenced here: tumor tissue (inferred from file names), sampled from a patient given nivolumab and ipilimumab in sequence. The CDR3 coding sequence is TGTGCCAGCATCCCGGGGGGCCACTCCTACGAGCAGTACTTC. It encodes CASIPGGHSYEQYF.